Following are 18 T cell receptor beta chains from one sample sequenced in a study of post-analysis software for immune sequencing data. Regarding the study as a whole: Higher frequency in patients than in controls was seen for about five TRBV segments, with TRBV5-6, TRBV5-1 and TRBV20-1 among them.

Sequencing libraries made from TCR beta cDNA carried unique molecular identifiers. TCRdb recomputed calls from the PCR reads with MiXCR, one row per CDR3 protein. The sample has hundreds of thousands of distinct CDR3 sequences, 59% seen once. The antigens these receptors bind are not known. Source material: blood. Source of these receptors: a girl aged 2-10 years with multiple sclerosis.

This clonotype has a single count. The CDR3 reads CSARASGLPTRQPQHF. CDR3 DNA sequence: TGCAGTGCTAGAGCCTCGGGCCTCCCCACTCGTCAGCCCCAGCATTTT. V and J are TRBV20-1 and TRBJ1-5; D is unclear. With 1 base removed from V and 6 bases from J, the gap between germline ends came to 19 bases. Germline CDR1 reads DFQATT; CDR2 reads SNEGSKA (reference sequence). The CDR3 spans 16 residues.

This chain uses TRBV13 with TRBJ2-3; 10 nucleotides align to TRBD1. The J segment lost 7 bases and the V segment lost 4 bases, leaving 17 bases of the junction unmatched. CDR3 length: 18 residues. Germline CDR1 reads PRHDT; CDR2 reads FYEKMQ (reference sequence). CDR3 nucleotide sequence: TGTGCCAGCAGCTGGACCGAGAAGGGACAGGGGTCGATGTATACGCAGTATTTT. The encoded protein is CASSWTEKGQGSMYTQYF.

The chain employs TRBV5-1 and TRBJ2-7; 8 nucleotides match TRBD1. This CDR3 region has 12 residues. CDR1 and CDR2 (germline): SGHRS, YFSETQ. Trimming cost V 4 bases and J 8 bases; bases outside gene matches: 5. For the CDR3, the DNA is TGCGCCAGCAGCCAGACAGGGGACAAGCAGTACTTC. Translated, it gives CASSQTGDKQYF.

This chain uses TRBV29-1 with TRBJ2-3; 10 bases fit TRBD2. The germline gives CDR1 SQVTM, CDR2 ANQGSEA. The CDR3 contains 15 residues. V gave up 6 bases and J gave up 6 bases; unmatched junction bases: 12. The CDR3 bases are TGCAGCGTGCCCGTAGCGGGAGGAAGGTGGGATACGCAGTATTTT. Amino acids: CSVPVAGGRWDTQYF.

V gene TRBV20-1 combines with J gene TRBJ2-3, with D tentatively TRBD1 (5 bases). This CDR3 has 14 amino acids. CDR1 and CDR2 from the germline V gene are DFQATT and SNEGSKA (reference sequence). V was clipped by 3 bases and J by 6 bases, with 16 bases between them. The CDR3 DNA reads TGCAGTGCTAGTCCAGGGCAGGGAATGGATACGCAGTATTTT. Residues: CSASPGQGMDTQYF.

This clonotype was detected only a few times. The CDR3 loop reads CASRIKDGVLSSGGAVYNEQFF. The DNA for the CDR3 is TGCGCCAGCAGGATTAAGGACGGAGTTTTGTCTAGCGGGGGGGCGGTCTACAATGAGCAGTTCTTC. This chain connects TRBV5-1 to TRBJ2-1, with TRBD2 matching over 12 bases. This CDR3 has 22 amino acids. The V gene end was trimmed by 5 bases and the J gene end by 3 bases; junction bases not matched to a gene: 24. Germline V lookup: CDR1 SGHRS, CDR2 YFSETQ.

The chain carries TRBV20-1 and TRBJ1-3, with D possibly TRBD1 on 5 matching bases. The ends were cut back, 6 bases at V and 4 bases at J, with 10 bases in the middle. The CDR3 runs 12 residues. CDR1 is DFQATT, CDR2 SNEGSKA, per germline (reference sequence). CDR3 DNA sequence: TGCAGTGCCCCGTGGGGGGGAAACACCATATATTTT. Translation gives CSAPWGGNTIYF.

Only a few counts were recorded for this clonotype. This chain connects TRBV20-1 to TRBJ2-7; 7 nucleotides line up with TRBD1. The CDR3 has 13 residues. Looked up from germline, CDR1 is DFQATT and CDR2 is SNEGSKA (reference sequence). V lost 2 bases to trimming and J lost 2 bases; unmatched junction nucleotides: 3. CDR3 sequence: CSARPGTAYEQYF. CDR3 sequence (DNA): TGCAGTGCTAGACCCGGGACAGCCTACGAGCAGTACTTC.

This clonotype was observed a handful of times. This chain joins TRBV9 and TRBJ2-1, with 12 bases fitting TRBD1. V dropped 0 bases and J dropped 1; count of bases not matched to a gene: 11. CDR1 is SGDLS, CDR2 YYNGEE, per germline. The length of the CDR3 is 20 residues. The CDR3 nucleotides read TGTGCCAGCAGCGTAGCTACTGGGACAGGGGGCTTACGGTCCTACAATGAGCAGTTCTTC. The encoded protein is CASSVATGTGGLRSYNEQFF.

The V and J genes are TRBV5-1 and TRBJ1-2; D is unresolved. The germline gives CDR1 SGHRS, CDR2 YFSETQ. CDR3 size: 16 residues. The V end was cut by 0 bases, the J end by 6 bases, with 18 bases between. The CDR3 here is CASSLARQASLNGYTF. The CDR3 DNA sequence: TGCGCCAGCAGCTTGGCCCGGCAGGCATCCTTGAATGGCTACACCTTC.

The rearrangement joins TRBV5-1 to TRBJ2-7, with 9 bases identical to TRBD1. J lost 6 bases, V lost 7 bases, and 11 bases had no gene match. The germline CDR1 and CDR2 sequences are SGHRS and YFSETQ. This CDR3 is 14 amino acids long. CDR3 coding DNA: TGCGCCAGCTTTTCCGGGACAGGGACGGGCGAGCAGTACTTC. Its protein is CASFSGTGTGEQYF.

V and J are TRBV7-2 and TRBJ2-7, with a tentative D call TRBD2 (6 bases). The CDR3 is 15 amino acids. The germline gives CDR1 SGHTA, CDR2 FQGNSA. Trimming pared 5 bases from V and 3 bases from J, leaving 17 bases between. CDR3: CASSPLARGFYEQYF. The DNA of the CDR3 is TGTGCCAGCAGCCCTCTAGCGAGGGGTTTCTACGAGCAGTACTTC.

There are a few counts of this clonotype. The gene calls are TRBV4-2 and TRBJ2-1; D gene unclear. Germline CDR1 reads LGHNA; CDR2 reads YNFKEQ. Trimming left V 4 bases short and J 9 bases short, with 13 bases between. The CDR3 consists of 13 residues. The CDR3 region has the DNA TGTGCCAGCAGCCCCCCAGTGGCCTCTGAGCAGTTCTTC. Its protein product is CASSPPVASEQFF.

CDR3 loop: CASSQPGTGSSPLHF. In nucleotides, the CDR3 is TGTGCCAGCAGCCAACCCGGGACAGGGAGTTCACCCCTCCACTTT. This sequence joins TRBV3-1 and TRBJ1-6; TRBD1 matches 9 bases. Unmatched junction bases numbered 5, after V lost 2 bases and J lost 9 bases. The CDR3 is 15 residues long. Germline CDR1 reads LGHDT; CDR2 reads YNNKEL (reference sequence).

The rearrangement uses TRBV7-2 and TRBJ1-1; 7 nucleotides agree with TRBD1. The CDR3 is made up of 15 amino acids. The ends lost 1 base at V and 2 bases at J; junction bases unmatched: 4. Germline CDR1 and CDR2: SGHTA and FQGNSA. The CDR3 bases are TGTGCCAGCAGCTTAGTCGGGACAGATAACACTGAAGCTTTCTTT. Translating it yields CASSLVGTDNTEAFF. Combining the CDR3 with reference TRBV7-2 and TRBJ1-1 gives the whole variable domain GAGVSQSPSNKVTEKGKDVELRCDPISGHTALYWYRQSLGQGLEFLIYFQGNSAPDKSGLPSDRFSAERTGGSVSTLTIQRTQQEDSAVYLCASSLVGTDNTEAFFGQGTRLTVV.

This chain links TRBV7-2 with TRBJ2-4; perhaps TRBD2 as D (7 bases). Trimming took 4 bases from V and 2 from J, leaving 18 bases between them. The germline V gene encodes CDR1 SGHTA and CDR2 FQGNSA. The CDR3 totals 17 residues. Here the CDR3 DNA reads TGTGCCAGCAGCTACGTGGCGGGGGCTTTCACCAAAAACATTCAGTACTTC. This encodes CASSYVAGAFTKNIQYF.

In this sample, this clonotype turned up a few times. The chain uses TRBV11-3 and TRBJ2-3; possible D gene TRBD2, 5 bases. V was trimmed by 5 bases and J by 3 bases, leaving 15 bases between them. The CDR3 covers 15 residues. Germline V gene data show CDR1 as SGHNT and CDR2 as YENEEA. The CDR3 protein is CASSLLRERTDTQYF. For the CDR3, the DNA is TGTGCCAGCAGCCTCCTGAGGGAGAGGACAGATACGCAGTATTTT.

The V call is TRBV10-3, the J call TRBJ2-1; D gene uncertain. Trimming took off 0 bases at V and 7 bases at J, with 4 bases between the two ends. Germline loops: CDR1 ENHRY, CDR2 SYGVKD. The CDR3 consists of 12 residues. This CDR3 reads CAISESSNEQFF. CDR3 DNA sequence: TGTGCCATCAGTGAGTCGTCTAATGAGCAGTTCTTC.